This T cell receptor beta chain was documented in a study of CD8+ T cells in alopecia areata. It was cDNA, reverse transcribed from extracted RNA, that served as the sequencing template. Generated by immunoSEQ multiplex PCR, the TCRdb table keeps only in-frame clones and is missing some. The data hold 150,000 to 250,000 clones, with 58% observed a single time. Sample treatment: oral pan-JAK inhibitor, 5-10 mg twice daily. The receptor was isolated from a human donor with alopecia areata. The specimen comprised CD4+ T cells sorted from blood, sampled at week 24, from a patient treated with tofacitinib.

In DNA form, the CDR3 reads TGCGCCAGCAGCTTCCAAGGGCAGGGAATCTACGAGCAGTACTTC. Encoded protein: CASSFQGQGIYEQYF. The rearrangement links TRBV5-1 to TRBJ2-7; tentatively, D is TRBD1 (5 bases). Looked up from germline, CDR1 is SGHRS and CDR2 is YFSETQ. CDR3 size: 15 residues. The germline V and J ends were trimmed by 2 bases and 3 bases, with 15 bases remaining between them.